This TCR beta chain is drawn from a study of T cells in Graves' hyperthyroidism and ophthalmopathy. TCR beta CDR3 region amplification was performed from RNA transcripts. The HTBI primer set was used in a first-round RT-PCR of the TCR CDR3. TCRdb passed the multiplex PCR reads through MiXCR, listing each CDR3 protein once. This repertoire shows about 640,000 distinct CDR3 sequences, just under 45% found once; its top ten account for under 8%. CDR1 and CDR2 from the germline V gene are SGHVS and FNYEAQ. The ends lost 6 bases at V and 9 bases at J; junction bases unmatched: 8. The length of the CDR3 is 15 residues.

This TCR was recovered from an adult man with Graves' disease, either hyperthyroidism or ophthalmopathy (not recorded which). The chain has TRBV7-6 and TRBJ1-6; 10 bases map to TRBD1. The sequenced sample consisted of peripheral blood or thyroid tissue (not recorded which). The CDR3 region is CASRAGTGEGSPLHF. Here the CDR3 DNA reads TGTGCCAGCAGAGCCGGGACAGGGGAGGGTTCACCCCTCCACTTT.